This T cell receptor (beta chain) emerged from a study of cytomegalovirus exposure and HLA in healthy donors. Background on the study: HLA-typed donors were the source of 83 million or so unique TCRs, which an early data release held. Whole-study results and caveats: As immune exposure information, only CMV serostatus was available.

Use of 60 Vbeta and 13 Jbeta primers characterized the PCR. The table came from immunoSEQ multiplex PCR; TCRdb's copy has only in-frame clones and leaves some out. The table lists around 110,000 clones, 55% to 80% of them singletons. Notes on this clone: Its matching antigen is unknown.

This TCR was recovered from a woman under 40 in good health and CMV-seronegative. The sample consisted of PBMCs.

CDR3 amino acids: CASKGGRHEKLFF. DNA for the CDR3: TGTGCCAGCAAGGGGGGGCGCCATGAAAAACTGTTTTTT. J is TRBJ1-4 and V is TRBV25-1, with D tentatively TRBD1 (6 bases). Deletions cut 7 bases from V and 6 bases from J, with 12 bases between. The CDR3 has 13 amino acids. Germline V gives CDR1 MGHDK, CDR2 SYGVNS. Using reference TRBV25-1 and TRBJ1-4 for the parts outside the CDR3, the full variable domain is EADIYQTPRYLVIGTGKKITLECSQTMGHDKMYWYQQDPGMELHLIHYSYGVNSTEKGDLSSESTVSRIRTEHFPLTLESARPSHTSQYLCASKGGRHEKLFFGSGTQLSVL.